In its sample, the clone carrying this T cell receptor beta chain was seen once. Antigen: not known. Assay: immunoSEQ multiplex PCR; the TCRdb copy retains only in-frame clones and omits some. The sample has roughly 50,000 clones; about 80% are singletons. The sample is drawn from a study of memory CD4+ T cells and cytomegalovirus serostatus. Study observations and caveats: A US-trained random forest predicted CMV serostatus with median AUC around 0.91.

CDR1 is LNHDA and CDR2 is SQIVND in the germline V gene (reference sequence). Trimming took 4 bases from V and 1 from J, leaving 16 bases between them. This CDR3 is 16 amino acids long. Single viable CD3+CD4+CD8-CD45RO+ cells were sorted as the memory CD4+ T cells. CD4+ T cells were isolated by positive magnetic selection. The TCR was taken from an adult in good health and CMV-seronegative. The specimen sequenced was memory CD4+ T cells from blood. The rearrangement uses TRBV19 and TRBJ1-1; D might be TRBD1 (6 bases). The CDR3 region has the DNA TGTGCCAGTAGTAGAGGCAGGGGTAATGGGAACACTGAAGCTTTCTTT. Its protein is CASSRGRGNGNTEAFF.